Shown below are 21 T cell receptor beta chains from a single sample sequenced in a study of regulatory T cells in long-lasting Graves disease. Sample time point: newly diagnosed GD, antithyroid drugs for less than 3 months. Following extraction of RNA from PBMCs, that RNA was used to make the TCR library. HTBI primers from iRepertoire and Arm-PCR of CDR3 regions yielded the TCR beta libraries. TCRdb reprocessed the multiplex PCR reads via MiXCR and lists one record per CDR3 protein. The sample shows hundreds of thousands of distinct CDR3 sequences, approximately 16% of them seen only once. The sample also formed part of further work on T cells in Graves' hyperthyroidism and ophthalmopathy.

This sample comprised peripheral blood mononuclear cells (PBMCs), obtained at new diagnosis, from a patient treated with antithyroid drugs. These receptors originate from a middle-aged woman with Graves disease.

This clonotype was counted ten times or more. The chain combines TRBV13 with TRBJ2-7, with D possibly TRBD1 on 5 matching bases. V dropped 0 bases and J dropped 4 bases, with 13 bases sitting between them. Germline V gene data show CDR1 as PRHDT and CDR2 as FYEKMQ (reference sequence). The CDR3 is 15 amino acids. The CDR3 loop reads CASSLGSDSRYEQYF. The CDR3 DNA sequence: TGTGCCAGCAGCTTAGGATCCGACAGCCGTTACGAGCAGTACTTC.

Only a few counts were recorded for this clonotype. This CDR3 reads CASSFITSGLYNEQFF. The CDR3 DNA reads as TGTGCCAGCAGTTTTATAACTAGCGGCCTCTACAATGAGCAGTTCTTC. The gene calls are TRBV12-3 or TRBV12-4 and TRBJ2-1; TRBD2 aligns across 8 bases. This CDR3 comprises 16 residues. V was pared by 3 bases and J by 3 bases, with 7 bases of the junction left unmatched.

This clonotype occurred many times. The V gene is TRBV2, the J gene TRBJ1-2; D might be TRBD1 (5 bases). Germline values: CDR1 SNHLY, CDR2 FYNNEI. V was pared by 5 bases and J by 6 bases, with 13 bases between. The CDR3 extends over 13 amino acids. The CDR3 DNA reads TGTGCCAGCAGTCCACAAAGGGGCGATGGCTACACCTTC. It yields the protein CASSPQRGDGYTF.

J is TRBJ1-1 and V is TRBV9; no clear D gene. This CDR3 is 16 amino acids long. V dropped 1 base and J dropped 1 base, with 14 bases sitting between them. Germline CDR1 is SGDLS and CDR2 is YYNGEE. For the CDR3, the DNA is TGTGCCAGCAGCGTAAGCATCTCCATGGAGAACACTGAAGCTTTCTTT. Protein sequence: CASSVSISMENTEAFF.

This clonotype was picked up many times. This chain joins TRBV3-1 and TRBJ1-5, with D unresolved. This CDR3 has 17 amino acids. CDR1 LGHDT and CDR2 YNNKEL come from the germline V gene (reference sequence). V was pared by 4 bases and J by 1 base, with 17 bases between. Here the CDR3 reads CASSRGYGASSNQPQHF. DNA of the CDR3: TGTGCCAGCAGCCGAGGGTACGGCGCGTCGAGCAATCAGCCCCAGCATTTT.

Only a few counts were recorded for this clonotype. V gene TRBV7-3 combines with J gene TRBJ1-2, with TRBD1 matching 7 bases. J lost 4 bases, V lost 5 bases, and 10 bases had no gene match. The CDR3 runs 15 residues. CDR1 is SGHTA and CDR2 is FQGTGA in the germline V gene. CDR3 in DNA: TGTGCCAGCAGCCCCCCCGGCAGGGGGTCCTATGGCTACACCTTC. Its translation is CASSPPGRGSYGYTF.

Details on this clonotype: A far bigger clonotype differs at one base, so this is likely a read error. The gene calls are TRBV3-1 and TRBJ2-7; TRBD2 agrees at 12 bases. Germline V gives CDR1 LGHDT, CDR2 YNNKEL (reference sequence). J lost 7 bases, V lost 4 bases, and 8 bases had no gene match. This CDR3 contains 15 residues. DNA of the CDR3: TGTGCCAGCAGCCCCGGACTAGCGGGGAACAATGAGCAGTACTTC. Encoded protein: CASSPGLAGNNEQYF.

Ten or more counts support this clonotype. The V gene is TRBV12-3 or TRBV12-4, the J gene TRBJ1-2, with D perhaps TRBD1 (6 bases). Trimming left V 5 bases short and J 2 bases short, with 15 bases between. The CDR3 has 15 amino acids. The DNA for the CDR3 is TGTGCCAGCAGTATGAACCCGCAGGGGAACTATGGCTACACCTTC. Amino acid sequence: CASSMNPQGNYGYTF.

The rearrangement uses TRBV2 and TRBJ1-2; no clear D gene. The CDR3 totals 14 residues. Trimming took off 8 bases at V and 5 bases at J, with 18 bases between the two ends. Germline lookup yields CDR1 SNHLY and CDR2 FYNNEI. The CDR3 nucleotides read TGTGCCAGCTTCCCGGTGGAGGGCTCATATGGCTACACCTTC. As protein: CASFPVEGSYGYTF.

The chain links TRBV12-3 or TRBV12-4 to TRBJ1-2; 7 bases are a match to TRBD1. The length of the CDR3 is 16 residues. The V segment lost 6 bases and the J segment 3 bases; nucleotides outside the gene matches: 13. CDR3: CASRRQGRSFDYGYTF. CDR3 DNA sequence: TGTGCCAGCAGAAGACAGGGTAGGAGTTTTGACTATGGCTACACCTTC.

The chain combines TRBV5-4 with TRBJ1-1, with TRBD1 matching 11 bases. This CDR3 spans 17 amino acids. The germline CDR1 and CDR2 sequences are SGHNT and YYREEE (reference sequence). V gave up 3 bases and J gave up 4 bases; unmatched junction bases: 11. Written as DNA, the CDR3 is TGTGCCAGCAGCTGGGGGACAGGGGGAAAGGGTGGCACTGAAGCTTTCTTT. Encoded protein: CASSWGTGGKGGTEAFF. The full variable domain, completed using reference TRBV5-4 and TRBJ1-1, is ETGVTQSPTHLIKTRGQQVTLRCSSQSGHNTVSWYQQALGQGPQFIFQYYREEENGRGNFPPRFSGLQFPNYSSELNVNALELDDSALYLCASSWGTGGKGGTEAFFGQGTRLTVV.

This chain joins TRBV10-3 and TRBJ1-2; D ambiguous. With 5 bases removed from V and 4 bases from J, the gap between germline ends came to 8 bases. The germline CDR1 and CDR2 sequences are ENHRY and SYGVKD. The length of the CDR3 is 12 residues. The CDR3 here is CAISSPGYGYTF. As DNA, the CDR3 is TGTGCCATCAGTTCCCCGGGCTATGGCTACACCTTC.

This clonotype was observed at least ten times. V usage is TRBV3-1 and J usage is TRBJ2-1; D remains ambiguous. CDR3 length: 13 amino acids. CDR1 is LGHDT and CDR2 is YNNKEL in the germline V gene (reference sequence). Trimming left V 1 base short and J 4 bases short, with 5 bases between. In DNA, the CDR3 is TGTGCCAGCAGCCAAGGTATTTACAATGAGCAGTTCTTC. Its translation is CASSQGIYNEQFF.

This clonotype appeared many times. The gene calls are TRBV20-1 and TRBJ1-3; D not resolved. Germline V gene lookup returns CDR1 DFQATT and CDR2 SNEGSKA (reference sequence). V was trimmed by 5 bases and J by 0 bases, leaving 11 bases between them. This CDR3 is 14 amino acids long. The CDR3 DNA is TGCAGTGCTCGGGCGGCCAGCTCTGGAAACACCATATATTTT. The encoded protein is CSARAASSGNTIYF.

This clonotype was detected a few times. The chain combines TRBV3-1 with TRBJ2-1; 9 nucleotides agree with TRBD1. From germline, CDR1 is LGHDT and CDR2 YNNKEL (reference sequence). V dropped 5 bases and J dropped 8; count of bases not matched to a gene: 10. The CDR3 has 15 amino acids. In nucleotides, the CDR3 is TGTGCCAGCAGCAGCACGGGACAGGGTGGGCATGAGCAGTTCTTC. Residues: CASSSTGQGGHEQFF.

The V call is TRBV12-3 or TRBV12-4, the J call TRBJ2-7; D is undetermined. CDR3 size: 13 residues. The V and J ends lost 3 bases and 5 bases respectively, with 11 bases between them. This CDR3 reads CASSLVKVNEQYF. DNA for the CDR3: TGTGCCAGCAGTTTGGTGAAAGTTAACGAGCAGTACTTC.

This clonotype came up many times. The chain couples TRBV7-9 to TRBJ1-5; tentatively, D is TRBD1 (5 bases). The CDR3 covers 14 residues. From germline, CDR1 is SEHNR and CDR2 FQNEAQ (reference sequence). Trimming took off 5 bases at V and 7 bases at J, with 15 bases between the two ends. CDR3 nucleotide sequence: TGTGCCAGCAGCATATCGACGGGGGAACAGCCCCAGCATTTT. It is translated as CASSISTGEQPQHF.

This clonotype was observed a few times. The rearrangement joins TRBV4-2 to TRBJ2-1; TRBD2 matches at 9 bases. The V gene's germline CDR1 is LGHNA and CDR2 YNFKEQ. This CDR3 has 15 amino acids. V gave up 1 base and J gave up 7 bases; unmatched junction bases: 5. CDR3: CASSQVSGGLNEQFF. CDR3 DNA: TGTGCCAGCAGCCAAGTTAGCGGGGGCCTTAATGAGCAGTTCTTC.

This clonotype was seen at least ten times. J is TRBJ1-5 and V is TRBV12-3 or TRBV12-4; D not certain. This CDR3 has 14 amino acids. Trimming took 5 bases from V and 3 from J, leaving 11 bases between them. CDR3: CASSGRESNQPQHF. In DNA form, the CDR3 reads TGTGCCAGCAGTGGGCGAGAATCCAATCAGCCCCAGCATTTT.

This clonotype was recorded at least ten times. V and J are TRBV18 and TRBJ1-2; D gene uncertain. The CDR3 has 15 residues. CDR1 and CDR2 from the germline V gene are KGHSH and LQKENI. Trimming pared 2 bases from V and 3 bases from J, leaving 13 bases between. CDR3 in DNA: TGTGCCAGCTCACCAGTCTTGTGGGAGGACTATGGCTACACCTTC. It is translated as CASSPVLWEDYGYTF.

This clonotype was found many times. This chain links TRBV28 with TRBJ2-5, with TRBD2 matching over 11 bases. In germline, CDR1 is MDHEN, CDR2 SYDVKM. This CDR3 is 16 amino acids long. Trimming cost V 4 bases and J 0 bases; bases outside gene matches: 4. In DNA, the CDR3 is TGTGCCAGCAGTTCCCCTAGCGGGGGGCACCAAGAGACCCAGTACTTC. It codes for CASSSPSGGHQETQYF.